One T cell receptor (beta chain) is described in this entry. Per the germline V gene, CDR1 is MRHNA and CDR2 is SNTAGT. J gave up 4 bases and V 3 bases, and 4 bases lay outside the gene matches. The CDR3 length is 15 residues. TCRB CDR3 was amplified from 2 ug genomic DNA or less. The PCR used 60 V beta and 13 J beta primers. Using immunoSEQ multiplex PCR, the repertoire was profiled, and TCRdb retains in-frame clones only, with some absent. The sample includes approximately 100,000 clones, around three quarters seen only once; the top ten take around 5.9%. This entry is derived from a study of glioma-infiltrating T cells after dendritic cell vaccination.

This chain links TRBV6-4 with TRBJ2-3, with 10 bases aligning to TRBD1. This specimen consisted of blood, obtained before dendritic cell vaccination. The TCR originated in a human donor with glioblastoma. The CDR3 loop reads CASSERDRGPDTQYF. DNA for the CDR3: TGTGCCAGCAGTGAACGGGACAGGGGCCCAGATACGCAGTATTTT.